Listed below are T cell receptor beta chains from one sample, sequenced in a study of T-cell reconstitution after alpha-beta-depleted transplantation in children. TCRdb independently ran MiXCR on the PCR reads; one entry per CDR3 protein. The top ten clones hold around a fifth of a sample with around 90,000 distinct CDR3 sequences, about 16% of them seen once. The sample here was PBMCs, mostly from graft donor cells, taken 180 days after TCRalphabeta/CD19-depleted stem cell transplant. The receptors derive from a male patient aged 2-9 years who had a stem cell transplant for acute lymphoblastic leukemia, so the T cells may come from the graft donor. The CDR3 runs from the conserved cysteine through the conserved F or W. D genes are given only for firm matches. Size tells how often a clone was seen (once, few, many) or the class of an expanded clone, and some rows leave it out.

TRBJ1-2 TRBV12-3/TRBV12-4 . few CASSLAGVTNYGYTF TGTGCCAGCAGTTTAGCAGGGGTAACTAACTATGGCTACACCTTC
TRBJ2-7 TRBV7-9 . few CASSFWGKGYEQYF TGTGCCAGCAGCTTTTGGGGGAAAGGCTACGAGCAGTACTTC
TRBJ2-7 TRBV5-1 . . CASSLEHSSYEQYF TGCGCCAGCAGCTTGGAGCATAGCTCCTACGAGCAGTACTTC
TRBJ1-1 TRBV6-1 . few CASSGGWGLGTEAFF TGTGCCAGCAGTGGCGGGTGGGGGCTAGGGACTGAAGCTTTCTTT
TRBJ2-7 TRBV29-1 . many CSVEGGREQYF TGCAGCGTTGAAGGCGGGCGGGAGCAGTACTTC
TRBJ1-5 TRBV19 . . CASSITGSNQPQHF TGTGCCAGTAGTATCACGGGGAGCAATCAGCCCCAGCATTTT
TRBJ2-5 TRBV10-3 . many CAISVQQETQYF TGTGCCATCAGTGTTCAGCAAGAGACCCAGTACTTC
TRBJ2-3 TRBV18 TRBD1 . CASSPPEDRAQYF TGTGCCAGCTCACCACCGGAGGACAGGGCCCAGTATTTT
TRBJ1-2 TRBV19 TRBD1 once CASTERGQGRRYTF TGTGCCAGTACTGAGAGGGGACAGGGACGTCGCTACACCTTC
TRBJ2-1 TRBV28 TRBD2 . CASSSLALAGGYNEQFF TGTGCCAGCAGTTCCCTGGCCCTAGCGGGAGGTTACAATGAGCAGTTCTTC
TRBJ1-1 TRBV6-5 TRBD1 . CASSYGGGGTEDFF TGTGCCAGCAGTTACGGCGGAGGGGGCACTGAAGATTTCTTT
TRBJ1-2 TRBV5-1 . few CASSTSGSGAGGYTF TGCGCCAGCAGTACATCGGGGTCCGGTGCTGGAGGCTACACCTTC
TRBJ2-2 TRBV5-1 . few CASSPPTSRVTGELFF TGCGCCAGCAGCCCCCCCACTAGCCGTGTCACCGGGGAGCTGTTTTTT
TRBJ2-3 TRBV11-1 . . CASSQGHSTDTQYF TGTGCCAGCAGCCAAGGACATAGCACAGATACGCAGTATTTT
TRBJ2-3 TRBV12-3/TRBV12-4 TRBD2 . CASSAAGGATDTQYF TGTGCCAGCAGTGCAGCGGGGGGGGCCACAGATACGCAGTATTTT
TRBJ1-4 TRBV12-3/TRBV12-4 . . CASSLGQTTNEKLFF TGTGCCAGCAGTTTAGGACAAACGACTAATGAAAAACTGTTTTTT
TRBJ2-3 TRBV5-6 . . CASSSGTGSTDTQYF TGTGCCAGCAGCTCCGGGACCGGTAGCACAGATACGCAGTATTTT
TRBJ2-2 TRBV20-1 . few CSASYQGGVLFF TGCAGTGCTTCCTACCAAGGGGGGGTGCTGTTTTTT
TRBJ2-3 TRBV5-6 . few CASSLAASTDTQYF TGTGCCAGCAGCTTGGCGGCTTCCACAGATACGCAGTATTTT
TRBJ2-3 TRBV20-1 . . CSASAGTDTQYF TGCAGTGCTAGTGCGGGGACAGATACGCAGTATTTT
TRBJ2-1 TRBV6-6 . . CASSPTGGPYNEQFF TGTGCCAGCAGTCCTACGGGGGGCCCATACAATGAGCAGTTCTTC
TRBJ2-7 TRBV7-6 . few CASSLDQGEQYF TGTGCCAGCAGCTTAGATCAAGGCGAGCAGTACTTC
TRBJ2-5 TRBV20-1 . few CSAKRTGRQETQYF TGCAGTGCTAAACGTACGGGGAGGCAAGAGACCCAGTACTTC
TRBJ2-2 TRBV24-1 . . CATSDLDRESAGELFF TGTGCCACCAGTGATTTGGACCGTGAATCGGCCGGGGAGCTGTTTTTT
TRBJ1-1 TRBV12-3/TRBV12-4 . few CASSLVQGNTEAFF TGTGCCAGCAGTTTAGTCCAGGGAAACACTGAAGCTTTCTTT
TRBJ2-7 TRBV7-2 TRBD1 . CASSPEGQGYEQYF TGTGCCAGCAGCCCCGAGGGACAGGGTTACGAGCAGTACTTC
TRBJ1-1 TRBV29-1 TRBD1 . CSVEDRDRTWGTEAFF TGCAGCGTTGAAGATCGGGACAGGACGTGGGGGACTGAAGCTTTCTTT
TRBJ2-3 TRBV6-5 TRBD2 few CASSYGLAVSDTQYF TGTGCCAGCAGTTACGGACTAGCGGTTTCAGATACGCAGTATTTT
TRBJ2-7 TRBV5-1 . . CASSVGQPYEQYF TGCGCCAGCAGCGTTGGACAGCCCTACGAGCAGTACTTC
TRBJ2-5 TRBV20-1 . . CSAREGGTQYF TGCAGTGCTAGGGAGGGTGGGACCCAGTACTTC
TRBJ1-5 TRBV2 TRBD1 . CASSEQGGDQPQHF TGTGCCAGCAGTGAACAGGGGGGCGATCAGCCCCAGCATTTT
TRBJ2-1 TRBV2 . . CASTGDSYNEQFF TGTGCCAGCACCGGGGACTCTTACAATGAGCAGTTCTTC